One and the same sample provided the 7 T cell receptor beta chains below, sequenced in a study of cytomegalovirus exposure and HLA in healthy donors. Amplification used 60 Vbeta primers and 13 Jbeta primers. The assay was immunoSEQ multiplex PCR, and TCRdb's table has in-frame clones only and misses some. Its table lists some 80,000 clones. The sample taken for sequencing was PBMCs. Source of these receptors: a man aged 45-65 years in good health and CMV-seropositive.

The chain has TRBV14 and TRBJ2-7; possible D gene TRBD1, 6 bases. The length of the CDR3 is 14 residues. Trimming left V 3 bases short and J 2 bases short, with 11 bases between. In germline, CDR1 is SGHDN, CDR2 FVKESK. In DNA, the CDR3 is TGTGCCAGCAGCCACTACGGGACACCCTACGAGCAGTACGTC. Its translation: CASSHYGTPYEQYV.

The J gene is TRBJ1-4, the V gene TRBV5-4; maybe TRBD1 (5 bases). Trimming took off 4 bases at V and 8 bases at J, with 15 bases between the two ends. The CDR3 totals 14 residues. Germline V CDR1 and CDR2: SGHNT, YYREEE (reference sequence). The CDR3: CASSPDNRGEKLFF. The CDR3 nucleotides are TGTGCCAGCAGCCCCGACAATAGGGGAGAAAAACTGTTTTTT.

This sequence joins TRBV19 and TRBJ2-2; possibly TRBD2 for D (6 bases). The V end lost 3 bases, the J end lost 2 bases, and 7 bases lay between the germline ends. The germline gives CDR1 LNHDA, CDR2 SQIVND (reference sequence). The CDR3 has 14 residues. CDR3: CASSMGGNTGELFF. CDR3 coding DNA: TGTGCCAGTAGTATGGGGGGAAACACCGGGGAGCTGTTTTTT.

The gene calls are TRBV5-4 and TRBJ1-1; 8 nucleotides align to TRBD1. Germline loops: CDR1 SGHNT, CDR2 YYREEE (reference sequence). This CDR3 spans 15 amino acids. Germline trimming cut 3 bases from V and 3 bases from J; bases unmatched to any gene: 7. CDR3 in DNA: TGTGCCAGCAGCTCCCCGGACAGGGAGGACACTGAAGCTTTCTTT. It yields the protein CASSSPDREDTEAFF.

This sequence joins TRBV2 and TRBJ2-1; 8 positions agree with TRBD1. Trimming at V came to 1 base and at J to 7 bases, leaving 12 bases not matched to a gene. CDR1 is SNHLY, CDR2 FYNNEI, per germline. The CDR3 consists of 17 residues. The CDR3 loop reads CASSEGTGFFLGNEQFF. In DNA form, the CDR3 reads TGTGCCAGCAGTGAAGGGACAGGGTTTTTCCTAGGAAATGAGCAGTTCTTC.

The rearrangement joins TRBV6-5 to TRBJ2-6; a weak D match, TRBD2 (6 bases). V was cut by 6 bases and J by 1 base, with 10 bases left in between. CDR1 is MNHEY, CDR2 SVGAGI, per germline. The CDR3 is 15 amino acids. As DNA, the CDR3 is TGTGCCAGCAGGGGACTGGAGTCTGGGGCCAACGTCCTGACTTTC. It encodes CASRGLESGANVLTF.

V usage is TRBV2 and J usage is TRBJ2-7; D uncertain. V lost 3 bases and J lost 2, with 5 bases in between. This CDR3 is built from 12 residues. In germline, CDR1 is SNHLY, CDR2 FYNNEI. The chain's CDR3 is CASSEAAYEQYF. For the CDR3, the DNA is TGTGCCAGCAGTGAGGCAGCCTACGAGCAGTACTTC.